These T cell receptor beta chains were read from a single sample in a study of blood T cell repertoires in COVID-19. Produced via immunoSEQ multiplex PCR; TCRdb's table is partial and in-frame only. The table has a few hundred thousand clones, 75% to 90% seen once. Sequencing was done on a sample of peripheral blood. The receptor source for this set is a woman aged 50 to 60 who had recovered from COVID-19. Both conserved end residues are part of each CDR3. D genes are given only for firm matches. Only some rows state a clone size, as once, few, many or a class for expanded clones.

TRBJ2-2 TRBV10-3 - TRBD1 TGTGCCATCAGTCCCGGGACAGGGACCGGGGAGCTGTTTTTT CAISPGTGTGELFF
TRBJ2-5 TRBV4-3 - - TGCGCCAGCAGCCAAGATTTGACACAACAAGAGACCCAGTACTTC CASSQDLTQQETQYF
TRBJ1-5 TRBV21-1 - - TGTGCCAGCACTCGACAGGGGTTGGGTCAGCCCCAGCATTTT CASTRQGLGQPQHF
TRBJ1-6 TRBV3-1/TRBV3-2 - - TGTGCCAGCAGCCAAGACGTCGGTTACAGGGAACCCAATTCACCCCTCCACTTT CASSQDVGYREPNSPLHF
TRBJ1-1 TRBV5-1 - - TGCGCCAGCAGCTGGAATACAGAGAACACTGAAGCTTTCTTT CASSWNTENTEAFF
TRBJ2-5 TRBV10-3 - - TGTGCCATCAGTGAGTCGACGGGGCAAGAGACCCAGTACTTC CAISESTGQETQYF
TRBJ1-5 TRBV28 - - TGTGCCAGCAGTCCCTTGACAGGAGGCAATCAGCCCCAGCATTTT CASSPLTGGNQPQHF
TRBJ2-1 TRBV9 - - TGTGCCAGCAGCGCACCGGGACTCATCGTTCAGGAGCAGTTCTTC CASSAPGLIVQEQFF
TRBJ1-1 TRBV6-5 - - TGTGCCAGCAGTCGACAGAACACTGAAGCTTTCTTT CASSRQNTEAFF
TRBJ1-2 TRBV10-3 - - TGTGCCATCAGTGAGTCCCTAGGAGGCTACACCTTC CAISESLGGYTF
TRBJ2-1 TRBV6-5 - TRBD2 TGTGCCAGCACCCACGGGGGGGGGTACAATGAGCAGTTCTTC CASTHGGGYNEQFF
TRBJ1-2 TRBV2 - - TGTGCCAGCAGTGCTGGGGGCGAAAGTGGCTACACCTTC CASSAGGESGYTF
TRBJ2-5 TRBV29-1 - - TGCAGCGTTGTCACATGGGCGATGGAGACCCAGTACTTC CSVVTWAMETQYF
TRBJ1-1 TRBV7-8 - - TGTGCCAGCAGCCGAGAGGGACTGAGGAACACTGAAGCTTTCTTT CASSREGLRNTEAFF
TRBJ2-7 TRBV30 - TRBD2 TGTGCCTGGAGTGTATTGCGGGTCGGACTAGCGGGACGCGAGCAGTACTTC CAWSVLRVGLAGREQYF
TRBJ1-1 TRBV3-1/TRBV3-2 - - TGTGCCAGCAGCCTAAACACTGAAGCTTTCTTT CASSLNTEAFF
TRBJ2-2 TRBV11-2 once - TGTGCCAGCAGCCACTTTTCTGGCGGGGAGCTGTTTTTT CASSHFSGGELFF
TRBJ1-6 TRBV7-8 - - TGTGCCAGTAGGGACGGGGGACTTTCACCCCTCCACTTT CASRDGGLSPLHF
TRBJ1-1 TRBV3-1/TRBV3-2 - - TGTGCCAGCAGCCAAGGGCAGGGAGGTTACACTGAAGCTTTCTTT CASSQGQGGYTEAFF
TRBJ1-2 TRBV19 - - TGTGCCAGTACCGTCGGCTATGGCTACACCTTC CASTVGYGYTF
TRBJ1-4 TRBV28 - - TGTGCCAGCAGTTCCCCTAGGGGGGGGAGCAATGAAAAACTGTTTTTT CASSSPRGGSNEKLFF
TRBJ2-7 TRBV27 - - TGTGCCAGCAGTTTATCACCTAACTCCTACGAGCAGTACTTC CASSLSPNSYEQYF
TRBJ1-5 TRBV5-4 - TRBD1 TGTGCCAGCAGTCCTGGACAGGGAAGTAATCAGCCCCAGCATTTT CASSPGQGSNQPQHF
TRBJ2-1 TRBV29-1 few TRBD1 TGCAGCGTTGAAGCTGTTCCAGGGGGCGTCCAGCAGTTCTTC CSVEAVPGGVQQFF
TRBJ2-5 TRBV6-2/TRBV6-3 - - TGTGCCAGCAGTTCTAGAGGAGTAGCCCAAGAGACCCAGTACTTC CASSSRGVAQETQYF
TRBJ1-2 TRBV3-1/TRBV3-2 - - TGTGCCAGCAGCCGGCTCAGGGGCTCCTATGGCTACACCTTC CASSRLRGSYGYTF
TRBJ2-5 TRBV7-3 - TRBD1 TGTGCCAGCAGCCGACAGGGGGCTGAGACCCAGTACTTC CASSRQGAETQYF